Detailed here is one TCR beta chain. Other DNA variants within this sample encode the same CDR3. The V end was cut by 0 bases, the J end by 2 bases, with 5 bases between. Germline lookup yields CDR1 SGDLS and CDR2 YYNGEE. This CDR3 is 13 amino acids long. This record comes from a study of blood T cell repertoires in COVID-19. Whole-study context: Both acute and convalescent COVID-19 samples were obtained from the United States, Italy and Spain.

In the source study's methods: Cell counts per sample came from amplifying reference gene primers. Only in-frame clones appear in the TCRdb table, and some are missing; sequencing was by immunoSEQ multiplex PCR. V and J calls and clone size are those listed in that table; D and trimming were worked out from the DNA. The sample yields around 370,000 clones, roughly 90% seen once. This chain uses TRBV9 with TRBJ1-2; D unclear. The sequenced sample was peripheral blood. The TCR was taken from a man aged 18-30 years with active or convalescent COVID-19. The CDR3 spells CASSVGGNYGYTF. In DNA form, the CDR3 reads TGTGCCAGCAGCGTAGGTGGCAACTATGGCTACACCTTC.